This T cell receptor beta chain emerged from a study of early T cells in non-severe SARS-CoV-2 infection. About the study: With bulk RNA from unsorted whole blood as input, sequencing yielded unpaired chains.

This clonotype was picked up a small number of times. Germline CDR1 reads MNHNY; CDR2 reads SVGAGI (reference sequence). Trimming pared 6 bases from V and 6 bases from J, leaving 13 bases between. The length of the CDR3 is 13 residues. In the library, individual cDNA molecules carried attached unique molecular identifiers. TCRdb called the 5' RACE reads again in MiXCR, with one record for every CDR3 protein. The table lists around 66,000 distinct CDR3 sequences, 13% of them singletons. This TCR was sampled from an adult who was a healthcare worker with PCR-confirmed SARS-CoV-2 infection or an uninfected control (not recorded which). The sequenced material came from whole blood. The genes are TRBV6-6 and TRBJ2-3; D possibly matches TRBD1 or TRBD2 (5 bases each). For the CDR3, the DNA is TGTGCCAGCAGGGCCGGGGCCAGCGATACGCAGTATTTT. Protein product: CASRAGASDTQYF.